Below are 9 T cell receptor beta chains sequenced from a single sample in a study of CD8+ T cells in alopecia areata. Treatment given: oral pan-JAK inhibitor, 5-10 mg twice daily. Extracted from the samples, RNA was reverse transcribed into cDNA to serve as the sequencing template. The protocol was immunoSEQ multiplex PCR, while the TCRdb copy is restricted to in-frame clones and leaves out a portion. The table shows approximately 210,000 clones, with under 80% occurring only once. This specimen consisted of CD4+ T cells sorted from blood, obtained between weeks 47 and 50, from a patient treated with tofacitinib. These receptors were obtained from a human donor with alopecia areata.

The chain recombines TRBV5-6 with TRBJ1-6; D unclear. CDR3 length: 14 amino acids. Trimming left V 2 bases short and J 5 bases short, with 8 bases between. CDR1 and CDR2 (germline): SGHDT, YYEEEE. DNA of the CDR3: TGTGCCAGCAGCTTCTCACTTGATAATTCACCCCTCCACTTT. Translated, it gives CASSFSLDNSPLHF.

DNA for the CDR3: TGTGCCTGGAGCCCCGTAACTGAAGCTTTCTTT. This translates into CAWSPVTEAFF. The chain has TRBV30 and TRBJ1-1; D not resolved. In germline, CDR1 is GTSNPN, CDR2 SVGIG (reference sequence). The length of the CDR3 is 11 residues. V lost 3 bases, J lost 5 bases, and 7 bases lay in between.

This rearrangement joins TRBV29-1 to TRBJ2-1; D ambiguous. Germline values: CDR1 SQVTM, CDR2 ANQGSEA. CDR3 length: 14 residues. The ends were cut back, 1 base at V and 4 bases at J, with 11 bases in the middle. This CDR3 is CSVEGPATYNEQFF. CDR3 bases: TGCAGCGTTGAAGGACCAGCTACTTACAATGAGCAGTTCTTC.

The chain couples TRBV6-5 to TRBJ2-2; D gene unclear. Germline V gene sequence: CDR1 MNHEY, CDR2 SVGAGI. The CDR3 sequence is 16 residues long. With 0 bases removed from V and 1 base from J, the gap between germline ends came to 9 bases. DNA of the CDR3: TGTGCCAGCAGTTACTCGAAATGGTTGAACACCGGGGAGCTGTTTTTT. This codes for CASSYSKWLNTGELFF.

The rearrangement links TRBV7-2 to TRBJ1-2; no firm D call. The CDR3 has 11 amino acids. Between the trimmed V and J ends, which lost 5 bases and 6 bases, there was a span of 7 bases. Germline lookup yields CDR1 SGHTA and CDR2 FQGNSA. CDR3 region: CASSPGDGYTF. The CDR3 coding sequence is TGTGCCAGCAGCCCGGGCGATGGCTACACCTTC.

The J gene is TRBJ2-7, the V gene TRBV2; 9 bases agree with TRBD1. Germline CDR1 SNHLY, CDR2 FYNNEI. Trimming at V came to 6 bases and at J to 5 bases, leaving 5 bases not matched to a gene. CDR3 length: 13 amino acids. Here the CDR3 DNA reads TGTGCCAGCAGGGACAGGGGTGTGCACGAGCAGTACTTC. The encoded protein is CASRDRGVHEQYF.

The V call is TRBV25-1, the J call TRBJ2-3, with D possibly being TRBD2 (6 bases). Trimming removed 2 bases at V and 7 bases at J, with 16 bases between. CDR1 is MGHDK, CDR2 SYGVNS, per germline. The CDR3 is made up of 15 amino acids. In nucleotides, the CDR3 is TGTGCCAGCAGTGAAGGGGGAGGCGGTTTGTATACGCAGTATTTT. Residues: CASSEGGGGLYTQYF.

A few counts support this clone. This same CDR3 is encoded by further DNA sequences in the sample. The chain recombines TRBV19 with TRBJ2-5, with D tentatively TRBD2 (5 bases). The CDR3 length is 13 residues. Germline V lookup: CDR1 LNHDA, CDR2 SQIVND (reference sequence). V lost 5 bases, J lost 1 base, and 8 bases lay in between. The CDR3 DNA sequence: TGTGCCAGTAGTCTTGGACTCCAAGAGACCCAGTACTTC. As protein: CASSLGLQETQYF. Drawing the rest from reference TRBV19 and TRBJ2-5, the complete variable domain is DGGITQSPKYLFRKEGQNVTLSCEQNLNHDAMYWYRQDPGQGLRLIYYSQIVNDFQKGDIAEGYSVSREKKESFPLTVTSAQKNPTAFYLCASSLGLQETQYFGPGTRLLVL.

This clone was counted a single time. The chain combines TRBV11-3 with TRBJ2-3; TRBD2 matches 9 bases. The V segment lost 0 bases and the J segment 2 bases; nucleotides outside the gene matches: 9. CDR1 and CDR2 (germline): SGHNT, YENEEA. The CDR3 covers 18 residues. For the CDR3, the DNA is TGTGCCAGCAGCTTAGATCGTCCTAGCGGGGCTTTCACAGATACGCAGTATTTT. It specifies CASSLDRPSGAFTDTQYF.